These 10 T cell receptor beta chains were sequenced from one sample in a study of monozygotic twins with inflammatory bowel disease. Reanalyzing the 5' RACE reads, TCRdb keeps one entry per CDR3 protein, without DNA. This table lists some 170,000 distinct CDR3 sequences. The sample consisted of blood. Every receptor here comes from a human donor with ulcerative colitis or Crohn's disease, or a healthy co-twin of an affected twin (not recorded which).

V gene TRBV11-2 combines with J gene TRBJ2-5. CDR1 is SGHAT and CDR2 is FQNNGV in the germline V gene. The CDR3 totals 11 residues. The CDR3 region is CASKSSDPQYF.

V and J are TRBV10-3 and TRBJ2-2; TCRdb's assignment of TRBD1 cannot be checked, as there is no DNA. Per germline, CDR1 ENHRY and CDR2 SYGVKD. The CDR3 sequence is 14 residues long. Here the CDR3 reads CAIAIGTATGELFF.

This chain connects TRBV4-3 to TRBJ1-3; TCRdb designates TRBD1, a call that cannot be tested without DNA. In germline, CDR1 is LGHNA, CDR2 YSLEER. The CDR3 has 16 residues. Here the CDR3 reads CASSQDTGSSGNTIYF.

This sequence joins TRBV10-1 and TRBJ2-3; TCRdb's assignment of TRBD1 cannot be checked, as there is no DNA. The CDR3 has 14 amino acids. Germline V gives CDR1 WNHNN, CDR2 SYGVQD (reference sequence). The CDR3 reads CASSVAQFTDTQYF.

The CDR3 region is CASSSPNTGELFF. The J gene is TRBJ2-2, the V gene TRBV7-2. Germline V gene lookup returns CDR1 SGHTA and CDR2 FQGNSA. The length of the CDR3 is 13 residues.

This rearrangement joins TRBV6-2 or TRBV6-3 to TRBJ2-5; with no DNA, the TCRdb D assignment of TRBD1 cannot be verified. This CDR3 contains 15 residues. Germline loops: CDR1 MNHEY, CDR2 SVGEGT. The CDR3 sequence: CASSYPGTLQETQYF.

The chain recombines TRBV7-7 with TRBJ2-7; TCRdb outputs TRBD1, but without DNA this stays unchecked. The CDR3 is 15 amino acids. The germline V gene encodes CDR1 SSHAT and CDR2 FNYEAQ (reference sequence). CDR3 loop: CASSLAQGQSYEQYF.

CDR3 protein: CASSPRYRGLIYEQYF. The gene calls are TRBV28 and TRBJ2-7; TCRdb designates TRBD1, a call that cannot be tested without DNA. The germline gives CDR1 MDHEN, CDR2 SYDVKM. The CDR3 has 16 residues.

V is TRBV5-1 and J is TRBJ1-2. Per the germline V gene, CDR1 is SGHRS and CDR2 is YFSETQ. The CDR3 extends over 13 amino acids. CDR3 region: CASSLDRAEGYTF.

The chain has TRBV7-8 and TRBJ2-5; absent DNA, TCRdb's TRBD1 call cannot be checked. This CDR3 is 16 amino acids long. CDR1 is SGHVS, CDR2 FQNEAQ, per germline. The CDR3 loop is CASSFLRDSIEETQYF.